These 10 T cell receptor beta chains originate from one sample sequenced in a study of Ad26.COV2.S vaccination and SARS-CoV-2 variants. Assay: immunoSEQ multiplex PCR; the TCRdb copy retains only in-frame clones and omits some. The table shows over 90,000 clones, with around 81% occurring only once. The sequenced sample was peripheral blood, obtained after recovery from COVID-19. The receptors originated from a human donor who had recovered from COVID-19.

The rearrangement uses TRBV24-1 and TRBJ2-5, with 9 bases aligning to TRBD1. The germline CDR1 and CDR2 sequences are KGHDR and SFDVKD. V shed 1 base, J shed 1 base, and the junction held 3 bases outside the gene matches. The CDR3 has 16 amino acids. Here the CDR3 reads CATSDFRTGAQETQYF. For the CDR3, the DNA is TGTGCCACCAGTGATTTTAGGACAGGGGCCCAAGAGACCCAGTACTTC.

The V and J genes are TRBV5-4 and TRBJ1-2, with D hard to call. The CDR3 covers 11 residues. Trimming left V 2 bases short and J 5 bases short, with 4 bases between. Germline V gene lookup returns CDR1 SGHNT and CDR2 YYREEE (reference sequence). The chain's CDR3 is CASSFSYGYTF. For the CDR3, the DNA is TGTGCCAGCAGCTTCTCTTATGGCTACACCTTC.

The CDR3 DNA reads as TGTGCCAGTAGTACAGCTAGCCGGATTTCAGATACGCAGTATTTT. Translation: CASSTASRISDTQYF. This chain links TRBV19 with TRBJ2-3; D may be TRBD2 (5 bases). V lost 4 bases and J 4 bases, leaving 15 bases between the germline ends. CDR1 LNHDA and CDR2 SQIVND come from the germline V gene (reference sequence). The CDR3 loop spans 15 amino acids.

The CDR3 nucleotides are TGCGCCAGCAGTGCAGGGACCTACGAGCAGTACTTC. It yields the protein CASSAGTYEQYF. The V call is TRBV10-2, the J call TRBJ2-7, with D possibly matching TRBD1 (5 bases). Trimming pared 4 bases from V and 2 bases from J, leaving 6 bases between. This CDR3 spans 12 amino acids. Germline lookup yields CDR1 WSHSY and CDR2 SAAADI.

The chain uses TRBV5-5 and TRBJ2-2, with D tentatively TRBD1 or TRBD2 (5 bases each). The CDR3 length is 15 residues. V gave up 1 base and J gave up 2 bases, with 9 bases separating them. Germline V CDR1 and CDR2: SGHKS, YYEKEE (reference sequence). The CDR3 nucleotides are TGTGCCAGCAGCTTGCCGGGGACCAACACCGGGGAGCTGTTTTTT. The encoded protein is CASSLPGTNTGELFF.

This chain connects TRBV5-4 to TRBJ1-2; TRBD1 agrees at 7 bases. Germline-derived CDR1 and CDR2 are SGHNT and YYREEE (reference sequence). The length of the CDR3 is 14 residues. V gave up 3 bases and J gave up 8 bases; unmatched junction bases: 10. The CDR3 sequence: CASSSAGGSYGYTF. The CDR3 nucleotides are TGTGCCAGCAGCTCGGCAGGGGGGAGTTACGGCTACACCTTC.

This chain links TRBV6-1 with TRBJ1-4, with D possibly matching TRBD1 (6 bases). V was clipped by 1 base and J by 8 bases, with 11 bases between them. Germline V gene lookup returns CDR1 MNHNS and CDR2 SASEGT. CDR3 length: 14 residues. The CDR3 protein is CASSEGGATEKLFF. The CDR3 bases are TGTGCCAGCAGTGAAGGGGGGGCGACCGAAAAACTGTTTTTT.

The sample holds one count of this clone. The J gene is TRBJ1-1, the V gene TRBV18; D perhaps matches TRBD1 (6 bases). The CDR3 is 16 residues long. Trimming shortened V by 3 bases and J by 5 bases, and 19 bases separated the two germline ends. Germline CDR1 and CDR2: KGHSH and LQKENI. CDR3 region: CASSPDGGGRGTEAFF. As DNA, the CDR3 is TGTGCCAGCTCACCGGACGGGGGCGGACGTGGAACTGAAGCTTTCTTT.

J is TRBJ1-1 and V is TRBV6-5; 8 bases line up with TRBD1. Germline V gene lookup returns CDR1 MNHEY and CDR2 SVGAGI. This CDR3 region has 15 residues. The trim removed 7 bases at V and 6 bases at J, leaving 13 bases unmatched. CDR3 DNA sequence: TGTGCCAGCACTCCAGAAAGACAGGGGTGGTCTGAAGCTTTCTTT. Protein product: CASTPERQGWSEAFF.

This rearrangement joins TRBV5-1 to TRBJ1-2; possible D gene TRBD1, 6 bases. Trimming took off 0 bases at V and 4 bases at J, with 13 bases between the two ends. Germline V gene lookup returns CDR1 SGHRS and CDR2 YFSETQ. The CDR3 contains 15 residues. CDR3 loop: CASSLVQGPSYGYTF. DNA for the CDR3: TGCGCCAGCAGCTTGGTACAGGGTCCCAGCTATGGCTACACCTTC.